One and the same sample provided the 24 T cell receptor beta chains below, sequenced in a study of T cell clones after liver transplantation (dated by TCRdb to between 2017 and 2020). Libraries were prepared through the immunoSEQ multiplex PCR assay. TCRdb stores this immuneACCESS table with in-frame sequences only. Part of the clones is absent; in the studies checked, under half of the shortfall reflects unresolved V genes, and no reason is known for the rest. This sample comprises 35,000 to 45,000 clones, around 84% of them detected only once. The top ten clones comprise more than 2% of the sample. Source: CD4+ T cells from blood, taken 24 months after liver transplant. Source of these receptors: a human patient who received a liver transplant. Some T cells may originate with the graft donor following a transplant.

The gene calls are TRBV27 and TRBJ2-1; 11 bases agree with TRBD2. Looked up from germline, CDR1 is MNHEY and CDR2 is SMNVEV (reference sequence). V shed 2 bases and J 9 bases; nucleotides not matched to a gene: 9. The CDR3 has 16 residues. This CDR3 reads CASSLEGSGRAAEQFF. CDR3 nucleotide sequence: TGTGCCAGCAGTTTAGAGGGTAGCGGGAGGGCCGCTGAGCAGTTCTTC.

The chain carries TRBV11-2 and TRBJ2-3, with TRBD1 matching 9 bases. CDR1 SGHAT and CDR2 FQNNGV come from the germline V gene. Unmatched junction bases numbered 6, after V lost 4 bases and J lost 1 base. This CDR3 is built from 16 residues. CDR3 bases: TGTGCCAGCAGCTACGCCGGGACAGGGCGCACAGATACGCAGTATTTT. Its protein product is CASSYAGTGRTDTQYF.

J is TRBJ1-1 and V is TRBV18; D is ambiguous. The CDR3 covers 13 residues. Trimming cost V 2 bases and J 0 bases, with 4 bases left between them. Per germline, CDR1 KGHSH and CDR2 LQKENI. CDR3 bases: TGTGCCAGCTCACCAGGGATGAACACTGAAGCTTTCTTT. This gives the protein CASSPGMNTEAFF.

This chain uses TRBV27 with TRBJ2-1; 12 bases agree with TRBD2. This CDR3 region has 16 residues. J lost 9 bases, V lost 3 bases, and 9 bases had no gene match. CDR1 and CDR2 from the germline V gene are MNHEY and SMNVEV (reference sequence). The CDR3 spells CASSFLGLAGLSEQFF. DNA of the CDR3: TGTGCCAGCAGTTTCCTCGGACTAGCGGGGTTGAGTGAGCAGTTCTTC.

This rearrangement joins TRBV7-8 to TRBJ2-1; no firm D call. In germline, CDR1 is SGHVS, CDR2 FQNEAQ. The V gene lost 4 bases and the J gene lost 3 bases, with 22 bases spanning the gap. The CDR3 covers 18 residues. The CDR3 sequence is CASSSRPPTYPIYNEQFF. The CDR3 bases are TGTGCCAGCAGCTCGAGGCCCCCCACGTATCCAATCTACAATGAGCAGTTCTTC. The full variable domain, rest sourced from reference TRBV7-8 and TRBJ2-1, is GAGVSQSPRYKVAKRGQDVALRCDPISGHVSLFWYQQALGQGPEFLTYFQNEAQLDKSGLPSDRFFAERPEGSVSTLKIQRTQQEDSAVYLCASSSRPPTYPIYNEQFFGPGTRLTVL.

V usage is TRBV6-6 and J usage is TRBJ1-1; 8 bases are a match to TRBD1. Losses at the gene ends were 6 bases for V and 6 bases for J; bases not matched to a gene: 6. CDR3 length: 13 amino acids. Germline-derived CDR1 and CDR2 are MNHNY and SVGAGI (reference sequence). CDR3 DNA: TGTGCCAGCAGAACGGACAGGGTCGCTGAAGCTTTCTTT. The encoded protein is CASRTDRVAEAFF.

The chain has TRBV19 and TRBJ1-4; D is uncertain. Germline assignment: CDR1 LNHDA and CDR2 SQIVND (reference sequence). Trimming took 4 bases from V and 8 from J, leaving 14 bases between them. CDR3 length: 14 amino acids. In DNA, the CDR3 is TGTGCCAGTAGTAGTGGCAGGACTGGCGAAAAACTGTTTTTT. Translation gives CASSSGRTGEKLFF. Looking up the rest from reference TRBV19 and TRBJ1-4 gives the full variable domain: DGGITQSPKYLFRKEGQNVTLSCEQNLNHDAMYWYRQDPGQGLRLIYYSQIVNDFQKGDIAEGYSVSREKKESFPLTVTSAQKNPTAFYLCASSSGRTGEKLFFGSGTQLSVL.

This sequence joins TRBV19 and TRBJ2-3; 9 bases match TRBD2. The V gene end was trimmed by 4 bases and the J gene end by 0 bases; junction bases not matched to a gene: 5. CDR3 length equals 16 residues. Germline values: CDR1 LNHDA, CDR2 SQIVND (reference sequence). The CDR3, as DNA: TGTGCCAGTAGTAAACTGACTAGCGGAAGCACAGATACGCAGTATTTT. Protein sequence: CASSKLTSGSTDTQYF. Using reference TRBV19 and TRBJ2-3 for the parts outside the CDR3, the full variable domain is DGGITQSPKYLFRKEGQNVTLSCEQNLNHDAMYWYRQDPGQGLRLIYYSQIVNDFQKGDIAEGYSVSREKKESFPLTVTSAQKNPTAFYLCASSKLTSGSTDTQYFGPGTRLTVL.

V usage is TRBV10-3 and J usage is TRBJ2-5; 12 nucleotides match TRBD1. The CDR3 runs 15 residues. V shed 5 bases, J shed 4 bases, and the junction held 5 bases outside the gene matches. Germline V gene data show CDR1 as ENHRY and CDR2 as SYGVKD. In DNA form, the CDR3 reads TGTGCCATCAGTCAAGGGACAGGGGGCCTAGAGACCCAGTACTTC. This codes for CAISQGTGGLETQYF.

There are a few counts of this clone. V usage is TRBV2 and J usage is TRBJ2-5; 9 bases are shared with TRBD2. There are 12 residues in the CDR3. Germline V gene sequence: CDR1 SNHLY, CDR2 FYNNEI. V shed 6 bases, J shed 7 bases, and the junction held 3 bases outside the gene matches. The CDR3 here is CASRRLAVTQYF. The CDR3 DNA sequence: TGTGCCAGCAGGAGACTAGCGGTGACCCAGTACTTC. The full variable domain, its missing parts supplied by reference TRBV2 and TRBJ2-5, is EPEVTQTPSHQVTQMGQEVILRCVPISNHLYFYWYRQILGQKVEFLVSFYNNEISEKSEIFDDQFSVERPDGSNFTLKIRSTKLEDSAMYFCASRRLAVTQYFGPGTRLLVL.

The chain is built from TRBV7-2 and TRBJ2-7, with 8 bases identical to TRBD1. Trimming at V came to 1 base and at J to 4 bases, leaving 9 bases not matched to a gene. Germline values: CDR1 SGHTA, CDR2 FQGNSA. The CDR3 spans 16 residues. Here the CDR3 DNA reads TGTGCCAGCAGCTTAGGGCCGGGGACAGGAACATACGAGCAGTACTTC. Protein product: CASSLGPGTGTYEQYF. The full variable domain, completed using reference TRBV7-2 and TRBJ2-7, is GAGVSQSPSNKVTEKGKDVELRCDPISGHTALYWYRQSLGQGLEFLIYFQGNSAPDKSGLPSDRFSAERTGGSVSTLTIQRTQQEDSAVYLCASSLGPGTGTYEQYFGPGTRLTVT.

This chain joins TRBV7-2 and TRBJ1-5; D perhaps matches TRBD1 (5 bases). V was trimmed by 2 bases and J by 4 bases, leaving 9 bases between them. This CDR3 has 14 residues. Germline V CDR1 and CDR2: SGHTA, FQGNSA. This CDR3 reads CASSLFDSNQPQHF. The CDR3 bases are TGTGCCAGCAGCTTATTTGACAGTAATCAGCCCCAGCATTTT. Using reference TRBV7-2 and TRBJ1-5 for the parts outside the CDR3, the full variable domain is GAGVSQSPSNKVTEKGKDVELRCDPISGHTALYWYRQSLGQGLEFLIYFQGNSAPDKSGLPSDRFSAERTGGSVSTLTIQRTQQEDSAVYLCASSLFDSNQPQHFGDGTRLSIL.

This chain connects TRBV7-2 to TRBJ1-3; D perhaps matches TRBD1 (6 bases). The V gene's germline CDR1 is SGHTA and CDR2 FQGNSA. The CDR3 runs 16 residues. The germline V and J ends were trimmed by 3 bases and 0 bases, with 12 bases remaining between them. The CDR3: CASSFSTGPSGNTIYF. The CDR3 region has the DNA TGTGCCAGCAGCTTTAGTACAGGGCCCTCTGGAAACACCATATATTTT.

The genes are TRBV5-5 and TRBJ1-1; a possible D gene is TRBD1 (5 bases). With 0 bases removed from V and 5 bases from J, the gap between germline ends came to 11 bases. Germline V gene lookup returns CDR1 SGHKS and CDR2 YYEKEE (reference sequence). CDR3 length equals 14 residues. The CDR3 region has the DNA TGTGCCAGCAGCTTGGCGCCGAAGGGGACTGAAGCTTTCTTT. The encoded protein is CASSLAPKGTEAFF.

V and J are TRBV21-1 and TRBJ2-2. TRBV21-1 is given as a pseudogene. There are 17 residues in the CDR3. The CDR3 DNA follows: TGTGCCAGCAGCAAAGTACTGAGACCAACACGTGACGGGGAGCTGTTTTTT. Its translation: CASSKVLRPTRDGELFF.

V gene TRBV10-1 combines with J gene TRBJ2-7, with D perhaps TRBD2 (5 bases). V was pared by 4 bases and J by 6 bases, with 16 bases between. The CDR3 loop spans 14 amino acids. Germline CDR1 reads WNHNN; CDR2 reads SYGVQD (reference sequence). Here the CDR3 reads CASSGNPTRAEQYF. CDR3 DNA sequence: TGCGCCAGCAGTGGAAACCCTACTAGAGCCGAGCAGTACTTC.

This chain links TRBV7-2 with TRBJ2-7, with D maybe TRBD1 (6 bases). Germline CDR1 SGHTA, CDR2 FQGNSA. This CDR3 region has 13 residues. Trimming shortened V by 5 bases and J by 6 bases, and 14 bases separated the two germline ends. The chain's CDR3 is CASSPGWGLEQYF. CDR3 nucleotides: TGTGCCAGCAGCCCGGGCTGGGGGCTCGAGCAGTACTTC.

The chain joins TRBV29-1 to TRBJ1-2; 7 positions match TRBD1. Unmatched junction bases numbered 2, after V lost 7 bases and J lost 0 bases. CDR1 SQVTM and CDR2 ANQGSEA come from the germline V gene. CDR3 length: 12 residues. Here the CDR3 reads CSGGQTNYGYTF. The CDR3 DNA reads TGCAGCGGGGGACAGACTAACTATGGCTACACCTTC.

This chain uses TRBV5-1 with TRBJ2-7; 12 bases fit TRBD2. The length of the CDR3 is 15 residues. Germline V lookup: CDR1 SGHRS, CDR2 YFSETQ. With 0 bases clipped from V and 5 bases from J, the junction kept 3 bases outside the gene matches. CDR3 nucleotides: TGCGCCAGCAGCTTGGAACTAGCGGGAGGCAACGAGCAGTACTTC. This codes for CASSLELAGGNEQYF. Full variable domain (outside the CDR3, taken from reference TRBV5-1 and TRBJ2-7): KAGVTQTPRYLIKTRGQQVTLSCSPISGHRSVSWYQQTPGQGLQFLFEYFSETQRNKGNFPGRFSGRQFSNSRSEMNVSTLELGDSALYLCASSLELAGGNEQYFGPGTRLTVT.

The V call is TRBV28, the J call TRBJ2-7, with 9 positions matching TRBD1. The CDR3 has 16 amino acids. The germline gives CDR1 MDHEN, CDR2 SYDVKM. The V and J ends lost 7 bases and 7 bases, in that order; junction bases with no gene match: 17. This CDR3 is CASTSRRGTGHQEQYF. As DNA, the CDR3 is TGTGCCAGCACCTCACGCCGGGGGACAGGGCATCAAGAGCAGTACTTC.

V gene TRBV7-9 combines with J gene TRBJ2-5, with a possible D match to TRBD2 (6 bases). Trimming removed 5 bases from V and 4 bases from J, with 14 bases in between. CDR1 and CDR2 from the germline V gene are SEHNR and FQNEAQ (reference sequence). The CDR3 consists of 14 residues. CDR3 DNA sequence: TGTGCCAGCAGCATCCTCTGGGGGGTAGAGACCCAGTACTTC. As protein: CASSILWGVETQYF.

The chain employs TRBV5-1 and TRBJ2-1, with TRBD2 matching 8 bases. V dropped 4 bases and J dropped 8; count of bases not matched to a gene: 11. Germline V gene sequence: CDR1 SGHRS, CDR2 YFSETQ. The CDR3 sequence is 15 residues long. CDR3 in amino acids: CASSRTERGFDEQFF. CDR3 DNA: TGCGCCAGCAGCCGGACCGAGCGGGGGTTCGATGAGCAGTTCTTC.

The V gene is TRBV18, the J gene TRBJ2-2; 7 nucleotides line up with TRBD1. Germline trimming cut 2 bases from V and 2 bases from J; bases unmatched to any gene: 2. The CDR3 consists of 15 residues. Germline values: CDR1 KGHSH, CDR2 LQKENI. CDR3 DNA: TGTGCCAGCTCACCAAGGACAGGAAACACCGGGGAGCTGTTTTTT. Its protein product is CASSPRTGNTGELFF. Based on the CDR3 plus reference TRBV18 and TRBJ2-2, the full variable domain is NAGVMQNPRHLVRRRGQEARLRCSPMKGHSHVYWYRQLPEEGLKFMVYLQKENIIDESGMPKERFSAEFPKEGPSILRIQQVVRGDSAAYFCASSPRTGNTGELFFGEGSRLTVL.

The chain recombines TRBV5-1 with TRBJ2-1; 7 nucleotides line up with TRBD2. Trimming cost V 2 bases and J 8 bases; bases outside gene matches: 7. Germline V gene lookup returns CDR1 SGHRS and CDR2 YFSETQ. The CDR3 runs 14 residues. The CDR3: CASSFGSGVYEQFF. CDR3 sequence (DNA): TGCGCCAGCAGCTTCGGGAGCGGGGTTTATGAGCAGTTCTTC.